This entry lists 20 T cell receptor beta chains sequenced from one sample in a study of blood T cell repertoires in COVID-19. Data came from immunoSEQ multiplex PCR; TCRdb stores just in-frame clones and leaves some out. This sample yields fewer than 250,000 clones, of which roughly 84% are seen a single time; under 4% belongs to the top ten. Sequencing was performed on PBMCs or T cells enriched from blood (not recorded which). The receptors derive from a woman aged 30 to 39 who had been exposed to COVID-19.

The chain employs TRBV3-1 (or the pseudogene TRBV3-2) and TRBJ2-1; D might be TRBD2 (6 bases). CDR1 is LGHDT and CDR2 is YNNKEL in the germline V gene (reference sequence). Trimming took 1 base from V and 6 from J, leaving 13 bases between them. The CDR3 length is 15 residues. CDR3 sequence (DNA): TGTGCCAGCAGCCAAGTTCGGGACTGGGGCAATGAGCAGTTCTTC. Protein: CASSQVRDWGNEQFF.

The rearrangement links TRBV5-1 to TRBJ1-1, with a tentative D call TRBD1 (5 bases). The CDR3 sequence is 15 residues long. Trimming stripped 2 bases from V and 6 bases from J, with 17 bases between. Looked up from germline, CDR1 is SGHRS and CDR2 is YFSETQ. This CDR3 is CASSFRPGVMAEAFF. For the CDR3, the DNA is TGCGCCAGCAGCTTTCGACCGGGGGTTATGGCTGAAGCTTTCTTT.

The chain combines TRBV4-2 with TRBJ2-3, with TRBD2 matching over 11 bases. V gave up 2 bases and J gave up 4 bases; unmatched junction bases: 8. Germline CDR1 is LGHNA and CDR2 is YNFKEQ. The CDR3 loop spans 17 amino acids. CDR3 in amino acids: CASSQLVSGGDPDTQYF. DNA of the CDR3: TGTGCCAGCAGCCAACTCGTTAGCGGGGGGGATCCAGATACGCAGTATTTT.

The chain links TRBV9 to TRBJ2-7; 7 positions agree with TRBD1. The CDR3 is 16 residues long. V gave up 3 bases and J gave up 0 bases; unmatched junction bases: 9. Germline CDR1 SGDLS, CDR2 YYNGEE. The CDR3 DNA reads TGTGCCAGCAGCGCGTCACAGGGGCTCCTCTCCTACGAGCAGTACTTC. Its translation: CASSASQGLLSYEQYF.

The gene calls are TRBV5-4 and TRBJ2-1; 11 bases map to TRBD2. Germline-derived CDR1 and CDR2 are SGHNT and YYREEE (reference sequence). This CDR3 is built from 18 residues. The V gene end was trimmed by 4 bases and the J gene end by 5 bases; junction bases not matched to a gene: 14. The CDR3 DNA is TGTGCCAGCAGCCCAACGATAGCGGGGGGGAGAATTGACAATGAGCAGTTCTTC. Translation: CASSPTIAGGRIDNEQFF.

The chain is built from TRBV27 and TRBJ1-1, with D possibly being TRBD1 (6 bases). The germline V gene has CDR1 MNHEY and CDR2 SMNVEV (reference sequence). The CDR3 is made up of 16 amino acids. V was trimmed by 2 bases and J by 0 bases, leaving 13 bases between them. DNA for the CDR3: TGTGCCAGCAGTTTAACCCGGGACACCGTGAACACTGAAGCTTTCTTT. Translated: CASSLTRDTVNTEAFF.

In DNA form, the CDR3 reads TGTGCCAGCTCACCACGGACAGACTCTGGAAACACCATATATTTT. Amino acids: CASSPRTDSGNTIYF. The chain has TRBV18 and TRBJ1-3; maybe TRBD1 (6 bases). The germline gives CDR1 KGHSH, CDR2 LQKENI. Between the trimmed V and J ends, which lost 1 base and 0 bases, there was a span of 7 bases. This CDR3 is built from 15 residues.

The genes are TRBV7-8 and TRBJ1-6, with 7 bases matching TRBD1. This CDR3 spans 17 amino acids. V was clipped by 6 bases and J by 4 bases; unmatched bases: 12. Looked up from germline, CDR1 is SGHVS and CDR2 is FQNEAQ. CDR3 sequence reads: CASRGGTRTGYNSPLHF. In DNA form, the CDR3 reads TGTGCCAGCAGAGGGGGGACGCGGACAGGATATAATTCACCCCTCCACTTT. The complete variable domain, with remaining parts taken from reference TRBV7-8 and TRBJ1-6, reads GAGVSQSPRYKVAKRGQDVALRCDPISGHVSLFWYQQALGQGPEFLTYFQNEAQLDKSGLPSDRFFAERPEGSVSTLKIQRTQQEDSAVYLCASRGGTRTGYNSPLHFGNGTRLTVT.

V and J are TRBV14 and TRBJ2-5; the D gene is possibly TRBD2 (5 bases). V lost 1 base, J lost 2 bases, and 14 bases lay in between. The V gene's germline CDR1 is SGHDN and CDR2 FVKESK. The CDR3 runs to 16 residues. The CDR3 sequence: CASSQALGGRQETQYF. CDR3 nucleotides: TGTGCCAGCAGCCAAGCTTTGGGCGGGCGACAAGAGACCCAGTACTTC.

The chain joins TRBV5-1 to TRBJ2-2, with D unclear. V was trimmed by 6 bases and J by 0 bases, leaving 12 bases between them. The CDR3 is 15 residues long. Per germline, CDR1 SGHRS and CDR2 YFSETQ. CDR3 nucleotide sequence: TGCGCCAGCACTTATCCAGCGCCGAACACCGGGGAGCTGTTTTTT. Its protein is CASTYPAPNTGELFF.

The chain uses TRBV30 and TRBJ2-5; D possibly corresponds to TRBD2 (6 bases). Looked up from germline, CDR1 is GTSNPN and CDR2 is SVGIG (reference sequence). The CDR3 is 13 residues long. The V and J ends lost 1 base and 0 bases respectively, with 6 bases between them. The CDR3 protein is CAWSGDYQETQYF. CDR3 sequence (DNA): TGTGCCTGGAGTGGGGACTACCAAGAGACCCAGTACTTC.

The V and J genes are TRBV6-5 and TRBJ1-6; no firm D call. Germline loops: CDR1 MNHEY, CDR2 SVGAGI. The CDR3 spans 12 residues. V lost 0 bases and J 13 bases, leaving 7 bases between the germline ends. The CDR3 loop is CASSYSTGPLHF. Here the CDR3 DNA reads TGTGCCAGCAGTTACTCGACGGGTCCCCTCCACTTT.

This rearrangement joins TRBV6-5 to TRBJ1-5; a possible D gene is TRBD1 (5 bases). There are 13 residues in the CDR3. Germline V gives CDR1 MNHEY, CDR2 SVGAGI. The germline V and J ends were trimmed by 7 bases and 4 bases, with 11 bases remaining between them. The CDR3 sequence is CASKEGVNQPQHF. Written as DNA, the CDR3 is TGTGCCAGCAAGGAAGGGGTGAATCAGCCCCAGCATTTT.

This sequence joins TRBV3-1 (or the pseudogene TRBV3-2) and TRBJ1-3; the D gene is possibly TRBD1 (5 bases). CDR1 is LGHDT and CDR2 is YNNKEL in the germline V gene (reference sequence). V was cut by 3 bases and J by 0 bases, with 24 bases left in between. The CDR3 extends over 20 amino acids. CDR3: CASSHLGGVGPVISGNTIYF. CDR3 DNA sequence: TGTGCCAGCAGCCACTTGGGAGGGGTAGGACCGGTAATCTCTGGAAACACCATATATTTT.

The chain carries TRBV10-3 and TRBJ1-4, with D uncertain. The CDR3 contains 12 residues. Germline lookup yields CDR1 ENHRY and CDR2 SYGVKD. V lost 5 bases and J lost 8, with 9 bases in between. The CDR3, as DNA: TGTGCCATCAGTCCCCCGGGGGAAAAACTGTTTTTT. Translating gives CAISPPGEKLFF.

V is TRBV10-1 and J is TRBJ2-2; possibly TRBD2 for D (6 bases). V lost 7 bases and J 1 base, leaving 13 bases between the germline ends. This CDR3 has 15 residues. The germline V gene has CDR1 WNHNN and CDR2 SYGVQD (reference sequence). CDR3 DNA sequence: TGCGCCAGCAACCTACTGCGGGGGAACACCGGGGAGCTGTTTTTT. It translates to CASNLLRGNTGELFF.

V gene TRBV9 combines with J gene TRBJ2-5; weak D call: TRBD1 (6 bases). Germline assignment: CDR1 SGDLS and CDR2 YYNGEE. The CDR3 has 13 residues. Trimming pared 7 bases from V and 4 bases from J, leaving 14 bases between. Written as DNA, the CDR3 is TGTGCCAGCTCGGCAGGGGCTTCAGAGACCCAGTACTTC. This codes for CASSAGASETQYF.

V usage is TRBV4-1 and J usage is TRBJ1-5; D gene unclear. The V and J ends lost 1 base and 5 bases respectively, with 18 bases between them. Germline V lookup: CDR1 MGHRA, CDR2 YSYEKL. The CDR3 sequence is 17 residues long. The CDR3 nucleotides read TGCGCCAGCAGCCAAGGGGAGGGCAACCGGGGTTATCAGCCCCAGCATTTT. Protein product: CASSQGEGNRGYQPQHF.

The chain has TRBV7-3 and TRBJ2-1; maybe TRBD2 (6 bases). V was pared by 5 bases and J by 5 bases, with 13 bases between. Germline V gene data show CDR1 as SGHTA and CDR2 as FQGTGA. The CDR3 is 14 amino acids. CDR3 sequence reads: CASSPRDFDNEQFF. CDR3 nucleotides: TGTGCCAGCAGCCCCCGGGACTTCGACAATGAGCAGTTCTTC.

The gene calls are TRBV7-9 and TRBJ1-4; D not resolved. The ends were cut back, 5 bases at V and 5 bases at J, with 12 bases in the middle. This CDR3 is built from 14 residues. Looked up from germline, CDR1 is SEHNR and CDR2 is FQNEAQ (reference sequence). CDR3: CASSPDRRNEKLFF. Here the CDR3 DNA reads TGTGCCAGCAGCCCGGATAGGCGGAATGAAAAACTGTTTTTT.